The present TCR beta chain was sequenced within a study of CD8 T cells in Susac syndrome. The study's findings and limits: A relatively small number of individuals underwent TCR sequencing and HLA analysis.

Reverse transcription used about 0.45 to 1 ug RNA and random hexamers. It was immunoSEQ multiplex PCR that amplified TCR beta CDR3 across 54 Vbeta and 13 Jbeta. One entry per CDR3 protein results from TCRdb running MiXCR on the immunoSEQ multiplex PCR reads. The profile shows approximately 210,000 distinct CDR3 sequences, approximately 95% of them singletons. Sequencing of TCR beta was performed on blood CD8+ and CD4+ T cells. In the case of this clonotype: Its antigen is unknown.

The clonotype was recovered from a human donor with multiple sclerosis. Sequences were obtained from CD4+ T cells from PBMCs.

The CDR3 sequence: CSASPLAGNYNEQFF. The CDR3 DNA follows: TGCAGTGCCTCTCCACTAGCCGGTAACTACAATGAGCAGTTCTTC. V gene TRBV20-1 combines with J gene TRBJ2-1; D is perhaps TRBD2 (6 bases). With 6 bases removed from V and 3 bases from J, the gap between germline ends came to 18 bases. Germline CDR1 is DFQATT and CDR2 is SNEGSKA (reference sequence). There are 15 residues in the CDR3.